Listed below are T cell receptor beta chains from one sample, sequenced in a study of blood T cell repertoires in COVID-19. Only in-frame clones appear in the TCRdb table, and some are missing; sequencing was by immunoSEQ multiplex PCR. The top ten hold roughly 10% of the sample, which has fewer than 150,000 clones, under 85% seen once. Sequencing was done on a sample of peripheral blood. The source is a woman of 80 years or more in a cohort sampled during active or convalescent COVID-19. The CDR3 runs from the conserved cysteine through the conserved F or W.

J gene: TRBJ2-5
V gene: TRBV7-2
CDR3 protein: CASRQPTGRGTQYF

J gene: TRBJ1-6
V gene: TRBV11-2
CDR3 protein: CASSLEAGGNSPLHF

J gene: TRBJ2-7
V gene: TRBV30
CDR3 protein: CAWSLGGKSSYEQYF

J gene: TRBJ2-5
V gene: TRBV10-3
CDR3 protein: CAISGTNQETQYF

J gene: TRBJ1-5
V gene: TRBV3-1/TRBV3-2
CDR3 protein: CASSQGSGNQPQHF

J gene: TRBJ1-6
V gene: TRBV7-9
CDR3 protein: CASTKVGQDNSPLHF

J gene: TRBJ1-1
V gene: TRBV2
CDR3 protein: CASKGGVGTEAFF

J gene: TRBJ2-2
V gene: TRBV11-2
CDR3 protein: CASSPGGAGTGELFF

J gene: TRBJ1-4
V gene: TRBV5-1
CDR3 protein: CASSLGQGNEKLFF

J gene: TRBJ1-2
V gene: TRBV9
CDR3 protein: CASSTSPGGSYGYTF

J gene: TRBJ2-5
V gene: TRBV7-2
CDR3 protein: CASSLGGRETQYF

J gene: TRBJ1-5
V gene: TRBV2
CDR3 protein: CASRRDRGNQPQHF

J gene: TRBJ2-2
V gene: TRBV24-1
CDR3 protein: CATSDLLPGATGELFF

J gene: TRBJ1-4
V gene: TRBV7-2
CDR3 protein: CASSTRTGEKLFF

J gene: TRBJ1-6
V gene: TRBV5-6
CDR3 protein: CASSLGTVYSPLHF

J gene: TRBJ1-5
V gene: TRBV2
CDR3 protein: CASRAQRFNQPQHF

J gene: TRBJ2-3
V gene: TRBV9
CDR3 protein: CASSAWDRGPDTQYF

J gene: TRBJ1-4
V gene: TRBV7-9
CDR3 protein: CASSLVGVTEKLFF

J gene: TRBJ2-1
V gene: TRBV6-5
CDR3 protein: CASSPRAESLAQFF

J gene: TRBJ2-5
V gene: TRBV6-6
CDR3 protein: CASSYGGQGAGETQYF

J gene: TRBJ2-1
V gene: TRBV7-9
CDR3 protein: CASSGSGGASYNEQFF

J gene: TRBJ2-5
V gene: TRBV7-9
CDR3 protein: CASTGTAKETQYF

J gene: TRBJ1-1
V gene: TRBV19
CDR3 protein: CASMNRAGNTEAFF

J gene: TRBJ1-3
V gene: TRBV9
CDR3 protein: CASSVGTGANSGNTIYF

J gene: TRBJ1-1
V gene: TRBV6-4
CDR3 protein: CASSENRDVTEAFF

J gene: TRBJ1-6
V gene: TRBV19
CDR3 protein: CASSMGTGTSNSPLHF

J gene: TRBJ1-2
V gene: TRBV2
CDR3 protein: CASSGIRTGTYGYTF

J gene: TRBJ2-4
V gene: TRBV5-1
CDR3 protein: CASSLFDRVGNIQYF

J gene: TRBJ1-5
V gene: TRBV4-2
CDR3 protein: CASSQGHTGVGNQPQHF

J gene: TRBJ1-2
V gene: TRBV5-1
CDR3 protein: CASRPGQGDYGYTF

J gene: TRBJ1-2
V gene: TRBV7-6
CDR3 protein: CASSPERLGGYTF

J gene: TRBJ1-2
V gene: TRBV24-1
CDR3 protein: CATSGRDGYTF

J gene: TRBJ2-3
V gene: TRBV6-1
CDR3 protein: CASSDVTGTSGDTQYF

J gene: TRBJ1-2
V gene: TRBV7-2
CDR3 protein: CASSLGWTGFGYTF

J gene: TRBJ2-2
V gene: TRBV7-2
CDR3 protein: CASSFRDTTGELFF

J gene: TRBJ2-5
V gene: TRBV5-1
CDR3 protein: CASSLITGGRETQYF

J gene: TRBJ2-1
V gene: TRBV19
CDR3 protein: CASSKTGTSGFNEQFF

J gene: TRBJ1-4
V gene: TRBV24-1
CDR3 protein: CATSDSGKGAHNEKLFF

J gene: TRBJ1-5
V gene: TRBV7-9
CDR3 protein: CASSEGQDQPQHF

J gene: TRBJ1-4
V gene: TRBV5-6
CDR3 protein: CASSDKTGGRGEKLFF

J gene: TRBJ2-1
V gene: TRBV20-1
CDR3 protein: CSASGDEQFF

J gene: TRBJ2-1
V gene: TRBV7-9
CDR3 protein: CASSFLAGAQINEQFF

J gene: TRBJ2-4
V gene: TRBV15
CDR3 protein: CATSKGLAGGDIQYF

J gene: TRBJ1-6
V gene: TRBV18
CDR3 protein: CASSPIKGGGSPLHF

J gene: TRBJ2-1
V gene: TRBV18
CDR3 protein: CASSPIASNSYNEQFF

J gene: TRBJ1-6
V gene: TRBV25-1
CDR3 protein: CASSERDGIGSPLHF

J gene: TRBJ1-3
V gene: TRBV5-6
CDR3 protein: CASSLTGVGNTIYF

J gene: TRBJ1-5
V gene: TRBV2
CDR3 protein: CASTLRGPQHF

J gene: TRBJ1-1
V gene: TRBV5-6
CDR3 protein: CASSLVDRNTEAFF

J gene: TRBJ1-5
V gene: TRBV7-3
CDR3 protein: CASSGRGNQPQHF

J gene: TRBJ1-1
V gene: TRBV7-9
CDR3 protein: CASSSLPGQGAYTEAFF

J gene: TRBJ2-6
V gene: TRBV28
CDR3 protein: CASSRQGGANVLTF

J gene: TRBJ1-5
V gene: TRBV24-1
CDR3 protein: CATSDAGSNQPQHF

J gene: TRBJ2-3
V gene: TRBV7-8
CDR3 protein: CASSSGRDRGVYTQYF

J gene: TRBJ2-1
V gene: TRBV14
CDR3 protein: CASSQNVRGDYNEQFF